Below, 8 T cell receptor beta chains from the same sample are listed, as sequenced in a study of metastatic and nonmetastatic thyroid tumors. TCRdb reanalyzed the PCR reads via MiXCR. The sample lists about 43,000 clones, roughly 3.1% seen once, with more than 7.5% in the top ten. Patients had received no treatment of any kind before thyroid surgery. Sequencing input: blood. These receptors were taken from a female donor with papillary thyroid cancer or a benign thyroid nodule (not recorded which). Some clones in this sample may be carry-over from other donors' samples.

This clone has more than one count but fewer than ten. The junction shows a germline mismatch at one end, possibly a read error. The chain is built from TRBV12-5 and TRBJ2-1, with D perhaps TRBD2 (6 bases). The germline gives CDR1 LGHNT, CDR2 FRNRAP. The CDR3 length is 16 residues. This CDR3 is CAGGLVPWEDPNGQFF. DNA for the CDR3: TGTGCTGGTGGTTTGGTACCCTGGGAGGATCCTAATGGGCAGTTCTTC.

This clone was seen repeatedly, ten times or more. This sequence joins TRBV27 and TRBJ1-2; D might be TRBD1 (5 bases). From germline, CDR1 is MNHEY and CDR2 SMNVEV (reference sequence). The CDR3 is 13 residues long. Trimming stripped 6 bases from V and 5 bases from J, with 13 bases between. CDR3 amino acids: CASRGHPLYGYTF. DNA of the CDR3: TGTGCCAGCAGAGGACATCCTCTTTATGGCTACACCTTC.

This clone was observed many times. The gene calls are TRBV12-3 or TRBV12-4 and TRBJ1-5, with D possibly TRBD1 on 5 matching bases. Between the trimmed V and J ends, which lost 7 bases and 2 bases, there was a span of 9 bases. The CDR3 totals 13 residues. This CDR3 reads CASMQGGNQPQHF. The CDR3 nucleotides are TGTGCCAGCATGCAGGGTGGCAATCAGCCCCAGCATTTT.

This clone was seen many times. This may arise from a read error, as a much more abundant clone is one base away. Other DNA sequences in the same sample also yield this CDR3. V and J are TRBV18 and TRBJ1-1; D unclear. CDR1 and CDR2 (germline): KGHSH, LQKENI. The CDR3 consists of 12 residues. CDR3 in DNA: TGTGCCAGCTCACAGCCAAACACTGAAGCCTTCTTT. Protein: CASSQPNTEAFF.

This clone has a count of ten or more. The chain is built from TRBV29-1 and TRBJ1-1, with D possibly TRBD1 on 6 matching bases. Trimming pared 2 bases from V and 11 bases from J, leaving 15 bases between. This CDR3 is built from 12 residues. CDR1 is SQVTM and CDR2 is ANQGSEA in the germline V gene. The CDR3 bases are TGCAGCGTTGAACCAGCGGGGGGCATGGCTTTCTTT. It is translated as CSVEPAGGMAFF.

This clone was recorded at least ten times. V usage is TRBV11-3 and J usage is TRBJ2-7; the match to TRBD2 covers 7 bases. Looked up from germline, CDR1 is SGHNT and CDR2 is YENEEA. The CDR3 totals 15 residues. J lost 2 bases, V lost 5 bases, and 9 bases had no gene match. CDR3: CASSAPGLSTYEQYF. The CDR3 nucleotides are TGTGCCAGCAGCGCACCGGGACTATCTACCTACGAGCAGTACTTC.

This clone was found a few times. This chain links TRBV12-3 or TRBV12-4 with TRBJ2-2, with 10 bases fitting TRBD1. The CDR3 is made up of 14 amino acids. J lost 5 bases, V lost 6 bases, and 3 bases had no gene match. CDR3 DNA: TGTGCCAGCAGCCAGGACAGGGGGACCGGGGAGCTGTTTTTT. This gives the protein CASSQDRGTGELFF.

The chain employs TRBV27 and TRBJ2-3; 8 nucleotides match TRBD1. The CDR3 is 15 residues long. The V segment lost 2 bases and the J segment 6 bases; nucleotides outside the gene matches: 7. The germline CDR1 and CDR2 sequences are MNHEY and SMNVEV (reference sequence). CDR3 protein: CASSLIPDRADTQYF. In nucleotides, the CDR3 is TGTGCCAGCAGTTTAATCCCGGACAGGGCTGATACGCAGTATTTT.